A single sample is the source of the 16 T cell receptor beta chains below, sequenced in a study of control samples from healthy donors and cancer patients. Clones were read by immunoSEQ multiplex PCR, and TCRdb kept only the in-frame ones, dropping some. Of 85,000 to 95,000 clones listed, around 80% are singletons. Sequenced: blood. All receptors derive from a woman in her sixties or seventies in good health.

This clone has a handful of counts. This sequence joins TRBV30 and TRBJ1-6; 7 bases agree with TRBD1. Germline loops: CDR1 GTSNPN, CDR2 SVGIG (reference sequence). Trimming at V came to 0 bases and at J to 6 bases, leaving 11 bases not matched to a gene. The CDR3 has 17 residues. The CDR3: CAWSVPDRKRANSPLHF. The DNA for the CDR3 is TGTGCCTGGAGTGTACCGGACAGGAAACGGGCTAATTCACCCCTCCACTTT.

The chain carries TRBV6-1 and TRBJ2-3; TRBD2 matches 7 bases. The V gene's germline CDR1 is MNHNS and CDR2 SASEGT. This CDR3 has 16 residues. The V gene end was trimmed by 4 bases and the J gene end by 2 bases; junction bases not matched to a gene: 9. The CDR3 DNA reads as TGTGCCAGCAGTGCGTCCTTAGCGGGCTCCACAGATACGCAGTATTTT. Its protein is CASSASLAGSTDTQYF.

The CDR3 DNA reads TGTGCCAGCAGGTTATCAACTAATGAAAAACTGTTTTTT. Its protein is CASRLSTNEKLFF. V gene TRBV6-5 combines with J gene TRBJ1-4; no clear D gene. V shed 6 bases and J shed 0 bases, with 5 bases lying between them. From germline, CDR1 is MNHEY and CDR2 SVGAGI. This CDR3 spans 13 amino acids.

Only a few counts were recorded for this clone. This chain links TRBV5-1 with TRBJ2-2; D might be TRBD2 (5 bases). Between the trimmed V and J ends, which lost 0 bases and 4 bases, there was a span of 16 bases. This CDR3 is 17 amino acids long. CDR1 and CDR2 (germline): SGHRS, YFSETQ. In DNA form, the CDR3 reads TGCGCCAGCAGCTTGGTCGGGTGGGCTAGCCTCACCGGGGAGCTGTTTTTT. Translation: CASSLVGWASLTGELFF. The variable domain in full, completed from reference TRBV5-1 and TRBJ2-2, reads KAGVTQTPRYLIKTRGQQVTLSCSPISGHRSVSWYQQTPGQGLQFLFEYFSETQRNKGNFPGRFSGRQFSNSRSEMNVSTLELGDSALYLCASSLVGWASLTGELFFGEGSRLTVL.

Turning to this clone: A junction boundary mismatches the germline segment, possibly from a read error. This chain uses TRBV28 with TRBJ1-5; TRBD1 might be the D (5 bases). Looked up from germline, CDR1 is MDHEN and CDR2 is SYDVKM. This CDR3 has 17 amino acids. The CDR3 loop is CAGSFGRRGRTNQPQHF. CDR3 sequence (DNA): TGTGCCGGCAGTTTCGGTCGGCGGGGCAGGACCAATCAGCCCCAGCATTTT. Complete variable domain (other parts from reference TRBV28 and TRBJ1-5): DVKVTQSSRYLVKRTGEKVFLECVQDMDHENMFWYRQDPGLGLRLIYFSYDVKMKEKGDIPEGYSVSREKKERFSLILESASTNQTSMYLCAGSFGRRGRTNQPQHFGDGTRLSIL.

The V and J genes are TRBV7-2 and TRBJ2-1; 9 nucleotides align to TRBD2. CDR1 and CDR2 from the germline V gene are SGHTA and FQGNSA. CDR3 length equals 16 residues. With 1 base clipped from V and 2 bases from J, the junction kept 3 bases outside the gene matches. DNA of the CDR3: TGTGCCAGCAGCTTAGTTGCGGGGGGGCCCTACAATGAGCAGTTCTTC. Translating it yields CASSLVAGGPYNEQFF.

The rearrangement uses TRBV14 and TRBJ2-1; 12 bases agree with TRBD2. CDR3 length: 18 residues. The junction had 7 bases not matched to a gene; V was cut back by 0 bases and J by 4 bases. The germline V gene encodes CDR1 SGHDN and CDR2 FVKESK. The CDR3 DNA sequence: TGTGCCAGCAGCCAAGAAGCTAGCGGGGGGGCTTTATACAATGAGCAGTTCTTC. This codes for CASSQEASGGALYNEQFF.

In its sample, this clone was seen a few times. The chain links TRBV6-2 or TRBV6-3 to TRBJ1-5; possible D gene TRBD1, 6 bases. This CDR3 is 15 amino acids long. Between the trimmed V and J ends, which lost 5 bases and 9 bases, there was a span of 20 bases. Per germline, CDR1 MNHEY and CDR2 SVGEGT. CDR3: CASSPGGQGSGPQHF. The CDR3 nucleotides read TGTGCCAGCAGTCCGGGGGGGCAGGGGTCCGGGCCCCAGCATTTT.

This chain joins TRBV24-1 and TRBJ2-3; 7 bases match TRBD1. Trimming took 4 bases from V and 0 from J; bases not matched to a gene: 3. Germline values: CDR1 KGHDR, CDR2 SFDVKD. CDR3 size: 15 residues. CDR3 coding DNA: TGTGCCACCAGTGAAGAGGGGGCTAGCACAGATACGCAGTATTTT. Translated: CATSEEGASTDTQYF.

This chain joins TRBV5-1 and TRBJ2-3, with D unclear. V was pared by 6 bases and J by 2 bases, with 13 bases between. The germline V gene has CDR1 SGHRS and CDR2 YFSETQ. The CDR3 sequence is 14 residues long. The CDR3 DNA reads as TGCGCCAGCAAAACTGGCAGCTTCACAGATACGCAGTATTTT. This encodes CASKTGSFTDTQYF.

The J gene is TRBJ1-2, the V gene TRBV18, with TRBD1 identical over 7 bases. CDR1 and CDR2 (germline): KGHSH, LQKENI. V trimming: 6 bases; J trimming: 9 bases; junction bases outside the gene matches: 7. CDR3 length: 12 amino acids. As DNA, the CDR3 is TGTGCCAGCTCTCGAGACAGGGAAAGCTACACCTTC. Encoded protein: CASSRDRESYTF.

The chain employs TRBV5-5 and TRBJ1-3, with D unresolved. The germline V gene encodes CDR1 SGHKS and CDR2 YYEKEE (reference sequence). The V end lost 1 base, the J end lost 0 bases, and 8 bases lay between the germline ends. This CDR3 contains 15 residues. CDR3 DNA sequence: TGTGCCAGCAGCTTGTCTAGCCTCTCTGGAAACACCATATATTTT. Its protein is CASSLSSLSGNTIYF.

This clone was recorded only once. V is TRBV6-2 or TRBV6-3 and J is TRBJ2-7; no definite D call. Trimming removed 0 bases at V and 5 bases at J, with 8 bases between. The CDR3 contains 13 residues. Germline values: CDR1 MNHEY, CDR2 SVGEGT. The CDR3 sequence: CASSYSGPNEQYF. CDR3 DNA sequence: TGTGCCAGCAGTTACTCCGGGCCCAACGAGCAGTACTTC.

This chain uses TRBV6-4 with TRBJ2-1; 8 bases fit TRBD2. V shed 2 bases, J shed 4 bases, and the junction held 4 bases outside the gene matches. Germline-derived CDR1 and CDR2 are MRHNA and SNTAGT. The CDR3 is made up of 15 amino acids. DNA for the CDR3: TGTGCCAGCAGTGACCCGTCGGGAGGGTACAATGAGCAGTTCTTC. The encoded protein is CASSDPSGGYNEQFF.

The V and J genes are TRBV5-1 and TRBJ1-5, with TRBD1 matching 8 bases. V lost 3 bases, J lost 2 bases, and 4 bases stayed unmatched. The germline CDR1 and CDR2 sequences are SGHRS and YFSETQ. This CDR3 has 15 amino acids. This CDR3 is CASSSTGVGNQPQHF. The CDR3 DNA follows: TGCGCCAGCAGCTCGACAGGGGTGGGCAATCAGCCCCAGCATTTT.

The gene calls are TRBV5-5 and TRBJ2-7, with 9 bases fitting TRBD1. Germline V gene lookup returns CDR1 SGHKS and CDR2 YYEKEE (reference sequence). The trim removed 4 bases at V and 2 bases at J, leaving 1 base unmatched. CDR3 size: 13 residues. The CDR3: CASSRQGAYEQYF. The CDR3 nucleotides are TGTGCCAGCAGCCGACAGGGGGCCTACGAGCAGTACTTC.